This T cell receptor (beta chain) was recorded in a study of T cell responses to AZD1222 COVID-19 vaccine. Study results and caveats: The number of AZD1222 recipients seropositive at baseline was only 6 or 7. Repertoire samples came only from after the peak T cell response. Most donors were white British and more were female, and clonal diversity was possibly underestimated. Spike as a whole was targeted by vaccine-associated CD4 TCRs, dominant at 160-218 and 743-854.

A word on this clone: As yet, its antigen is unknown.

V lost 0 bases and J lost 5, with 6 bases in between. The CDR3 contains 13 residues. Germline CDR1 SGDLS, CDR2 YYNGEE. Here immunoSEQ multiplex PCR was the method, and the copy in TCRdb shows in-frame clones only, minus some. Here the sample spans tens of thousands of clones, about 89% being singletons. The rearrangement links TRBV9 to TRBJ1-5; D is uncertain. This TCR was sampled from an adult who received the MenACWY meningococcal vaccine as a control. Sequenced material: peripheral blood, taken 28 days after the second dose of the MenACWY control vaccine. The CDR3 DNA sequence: TGTGCCAGCAGCGTAGGACGCGATCAGCCCCAGCATTTT. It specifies CASSVGRDQPQHF.